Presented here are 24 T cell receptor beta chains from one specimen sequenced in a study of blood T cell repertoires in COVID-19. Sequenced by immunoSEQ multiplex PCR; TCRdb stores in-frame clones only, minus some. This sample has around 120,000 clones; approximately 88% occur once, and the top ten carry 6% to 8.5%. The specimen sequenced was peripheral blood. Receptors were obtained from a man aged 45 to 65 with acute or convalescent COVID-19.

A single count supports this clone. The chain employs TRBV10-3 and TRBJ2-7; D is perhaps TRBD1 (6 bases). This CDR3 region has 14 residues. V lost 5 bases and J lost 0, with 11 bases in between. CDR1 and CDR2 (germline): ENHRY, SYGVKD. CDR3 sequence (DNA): TGTGCCATCAGTCCCACGACAGGCTCCTACGAGCAGTACTTC. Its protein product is CAISPTTGSYEQYF.

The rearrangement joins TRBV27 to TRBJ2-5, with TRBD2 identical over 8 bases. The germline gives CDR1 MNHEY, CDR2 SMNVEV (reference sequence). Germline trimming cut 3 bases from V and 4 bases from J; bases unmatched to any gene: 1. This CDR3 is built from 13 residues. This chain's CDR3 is CASSFREGETQYF. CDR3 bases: TGTGCCAGCAGTTTTCGGGAGGGAGAGACCCAGTACTTC.

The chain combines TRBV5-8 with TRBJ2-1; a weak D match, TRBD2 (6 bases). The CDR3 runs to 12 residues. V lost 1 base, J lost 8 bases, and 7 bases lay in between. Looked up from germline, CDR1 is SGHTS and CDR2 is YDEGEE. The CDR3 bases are TGTGCCAGCAGCTTGCGGGACTATGAGCAGTTCTTC. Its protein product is CASSLRDYEQFF.

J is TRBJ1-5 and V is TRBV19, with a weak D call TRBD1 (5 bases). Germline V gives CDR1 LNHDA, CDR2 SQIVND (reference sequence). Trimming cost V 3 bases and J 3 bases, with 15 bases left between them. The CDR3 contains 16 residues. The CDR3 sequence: CASSITGVQTNQPQHF. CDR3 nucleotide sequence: TGTGCCAGTAGTATCACGGGGGTGCAGACCAATCAGCCCCAGCATTTT. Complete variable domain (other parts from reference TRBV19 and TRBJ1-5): DGGITQSPKYLFRKEGQNVTLSCEQNLNHDAMYWYRQDPGQGLRLIYYSQIVNDFQKGDIAEGYSVSREKKESFPLTVTSAQKNPTAFYLCASSITGVQTNQPQHFGDGTRLSIL.

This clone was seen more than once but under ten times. For the CDR3, the DNA is TGCGCCAGCAGATCGGTTTCCTACGAGCAGTACTTC. Its protein product is CASRSVSYEQYF. The J gene is TRBJ2-7, the V gene TRBV10-2; D unclear. The CDR3 extends over 12 amino acids. V was shortened by 6 bases and J by 1 base, with 7 bases between the two germline ends. The germline V gene encodes CDR1 WSHSY and CDR2 SAAADI.

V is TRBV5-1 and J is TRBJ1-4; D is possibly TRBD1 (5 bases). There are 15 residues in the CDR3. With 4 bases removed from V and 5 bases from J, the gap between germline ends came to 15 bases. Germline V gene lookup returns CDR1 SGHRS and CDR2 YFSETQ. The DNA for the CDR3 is TGCGCCAGCAGCCCCGCCCCAGGGAAGAATGAAAAACTGTTTTTT. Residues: CASSPAPGKNEKLFF.

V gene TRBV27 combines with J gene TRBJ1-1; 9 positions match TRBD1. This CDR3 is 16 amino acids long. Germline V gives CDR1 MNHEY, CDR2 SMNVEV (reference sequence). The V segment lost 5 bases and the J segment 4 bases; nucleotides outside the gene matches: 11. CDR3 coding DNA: TGTGCCAGCAGTCCTGTAGGGGACAGGGAGGGCACTGAAGCTTTCTTT. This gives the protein CASSPVGDREGTEAFF.

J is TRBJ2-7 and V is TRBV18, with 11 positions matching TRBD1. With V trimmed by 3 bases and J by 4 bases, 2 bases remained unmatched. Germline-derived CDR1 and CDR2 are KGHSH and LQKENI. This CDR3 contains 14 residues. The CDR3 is CASSPGQGAYEQYF. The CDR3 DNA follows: TGTGCCAGCTCACCCGGACAGGGGGCATACGAGCAGTACTTC.

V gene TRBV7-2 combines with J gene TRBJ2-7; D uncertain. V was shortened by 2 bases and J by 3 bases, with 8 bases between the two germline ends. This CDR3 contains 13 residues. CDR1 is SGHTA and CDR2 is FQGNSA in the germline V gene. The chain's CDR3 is CASSLLVNYEQYF. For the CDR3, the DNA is TGTGCCAGCAGCTTACTAGTTAACTACGAGCAGTACTTC.

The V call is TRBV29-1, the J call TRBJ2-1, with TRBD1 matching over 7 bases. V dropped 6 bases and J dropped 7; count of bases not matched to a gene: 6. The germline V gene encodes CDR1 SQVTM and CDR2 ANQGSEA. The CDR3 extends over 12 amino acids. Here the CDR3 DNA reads TGCAGCGTCGACAGGGTGAGAAATGAGCAGTTCTTC. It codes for CSVDRVRNEQFF.

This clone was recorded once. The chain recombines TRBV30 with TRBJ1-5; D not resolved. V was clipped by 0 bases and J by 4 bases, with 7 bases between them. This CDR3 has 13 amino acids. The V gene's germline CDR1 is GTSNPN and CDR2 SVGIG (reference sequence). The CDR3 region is CAWSVEANQPQHF. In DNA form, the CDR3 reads TGTGCCTGGAGTGTAGAGGCAAATCAGCCCCAGCATTTT.

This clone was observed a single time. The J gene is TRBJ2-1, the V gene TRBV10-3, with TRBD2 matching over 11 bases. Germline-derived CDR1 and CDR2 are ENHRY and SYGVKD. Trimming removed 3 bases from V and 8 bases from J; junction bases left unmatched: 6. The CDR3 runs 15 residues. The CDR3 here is CAISDVLAGGDEQFF. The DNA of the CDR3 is TGTGCCATCAGTGATGTCCTAGCGGGAGGCGATGAGCAGTTCTTC.

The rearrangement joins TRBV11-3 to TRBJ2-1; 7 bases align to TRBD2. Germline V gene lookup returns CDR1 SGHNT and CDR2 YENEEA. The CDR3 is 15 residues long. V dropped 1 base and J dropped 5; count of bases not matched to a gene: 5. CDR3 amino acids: CASSLGLAEDNEQFF. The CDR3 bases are TGTGCCAGCAGCTTAGGGCTAGCGGAGGACAATGAGCAGTTCTTC. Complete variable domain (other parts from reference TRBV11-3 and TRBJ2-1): EAGVVQSPRYKIIEKKQPVAFWCNPISGHNTLYWYLQNLGQGPELLIRYENEEAVDDSQLPKDRFSAERLKGVDSTLKIQPAELGDSAVYLCASSLGLAEDNEQFFGPGTRLTVL.

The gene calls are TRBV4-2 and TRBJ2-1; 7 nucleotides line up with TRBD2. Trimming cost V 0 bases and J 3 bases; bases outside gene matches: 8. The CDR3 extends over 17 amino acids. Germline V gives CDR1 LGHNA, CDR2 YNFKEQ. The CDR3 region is CASSQDGLAVGYNEQFF. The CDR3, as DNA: TGTGCCAGCAGCCAAGACGGTCTAGCGGTAGGCTACAATGAGCAGTTCTTC.

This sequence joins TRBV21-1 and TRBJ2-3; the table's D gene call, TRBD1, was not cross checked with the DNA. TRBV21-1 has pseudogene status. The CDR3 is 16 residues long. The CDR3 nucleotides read TGTGCCAGCAGCAAGACAGGGGGCAAGATCGCAGATACGCAGTATTTT. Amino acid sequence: CASSKTGGKIADTQYF.

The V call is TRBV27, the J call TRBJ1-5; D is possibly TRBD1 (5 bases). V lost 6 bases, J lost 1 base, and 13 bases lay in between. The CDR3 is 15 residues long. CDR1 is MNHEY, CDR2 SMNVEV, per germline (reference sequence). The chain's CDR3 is CASSLMGGSNQPQHF. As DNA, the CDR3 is TGTGCCAGCAGCCTTATGGGGGGGAGCAATCAGCCCCAGCATTTT.

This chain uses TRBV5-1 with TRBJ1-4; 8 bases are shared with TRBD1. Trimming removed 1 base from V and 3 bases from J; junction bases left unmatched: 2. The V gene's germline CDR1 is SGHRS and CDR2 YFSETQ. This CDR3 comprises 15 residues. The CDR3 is CASSLPGGSNEKLFF. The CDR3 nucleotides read TGCGCCAGCAGCTTGCCAGGGGGCTCTAATGAAAAACTGTTTTTT.

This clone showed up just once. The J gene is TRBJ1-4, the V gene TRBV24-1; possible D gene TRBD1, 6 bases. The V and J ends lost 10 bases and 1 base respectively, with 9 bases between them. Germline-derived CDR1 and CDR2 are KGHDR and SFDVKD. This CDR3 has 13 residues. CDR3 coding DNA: TGTGCCACATTCAGGGGAACTAATGAAAAACTGTTTTTT. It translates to CATFRGTNEKLFF.

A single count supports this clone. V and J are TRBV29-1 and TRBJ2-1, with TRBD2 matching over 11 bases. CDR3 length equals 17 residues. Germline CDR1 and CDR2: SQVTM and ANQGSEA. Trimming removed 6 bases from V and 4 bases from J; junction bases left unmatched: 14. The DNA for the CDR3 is TGCAGCGTCGCCGGACTAGCGGGCGGGGCCCAGTACAATGAGCAGTTCTTC. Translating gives CSVAGLAGGAQYNEQFF.

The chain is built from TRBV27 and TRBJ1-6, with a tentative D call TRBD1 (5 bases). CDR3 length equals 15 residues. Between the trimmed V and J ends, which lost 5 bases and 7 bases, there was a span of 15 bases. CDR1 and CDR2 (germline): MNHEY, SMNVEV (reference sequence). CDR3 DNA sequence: TGTGCCAGCAGTGTAGTGGGGGGTAACAATTCACCCCTCCACTTT. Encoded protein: CASSVVGGNNSPLHF.

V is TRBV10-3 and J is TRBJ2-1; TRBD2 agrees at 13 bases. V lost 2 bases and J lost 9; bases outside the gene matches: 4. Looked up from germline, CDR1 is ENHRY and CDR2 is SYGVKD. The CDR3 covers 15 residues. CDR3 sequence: CAISEPRLAGGEQFF. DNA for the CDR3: TGTGCCATCAGTGAGCCTAGACTAGCGGGAGGTGAGCAGTTCTTC.

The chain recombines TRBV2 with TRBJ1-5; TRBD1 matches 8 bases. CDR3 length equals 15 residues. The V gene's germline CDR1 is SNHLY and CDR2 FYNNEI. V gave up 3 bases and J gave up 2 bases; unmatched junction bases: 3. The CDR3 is CASSDQGARNQPQHF. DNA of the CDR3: TGTGCCAGCAGTGATCAGGGGGCCCGCAATCAGCCCCAGCATTTT. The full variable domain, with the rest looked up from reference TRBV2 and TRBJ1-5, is EPEVTQTPSHQVTQMGQEVILRCVPISNHLYFYWYRQILGQKVEFLVSFYNNEISEKSEIFDDQFSVERPDGSNFTLKIRSTKLEDSAMYFCASSDQGARNQPQHFGDGTRLSIL.

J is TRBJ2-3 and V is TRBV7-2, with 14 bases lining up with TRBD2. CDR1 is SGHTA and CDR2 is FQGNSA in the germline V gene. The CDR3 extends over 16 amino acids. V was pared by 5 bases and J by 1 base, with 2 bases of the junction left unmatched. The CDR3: CASSQGLAGGTDTQYF. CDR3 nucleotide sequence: TGTGCCAGCAGCCAGGGACTAGCGGGAGGCACAGATACGCAGTATTTT.

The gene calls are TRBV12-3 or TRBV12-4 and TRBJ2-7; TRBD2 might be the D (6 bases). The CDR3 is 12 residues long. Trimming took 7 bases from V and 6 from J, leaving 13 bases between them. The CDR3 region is CASTRGSREQYF. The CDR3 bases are TGTGCCAGCACTCGGGGGAGCCGCGAGCAGTACTTC.